This T cell receptor (beta chain) was sequenced in a study of metastatic and nonmetastatic thyroid tumors. Study as a whole: The study looked at repertoires side by side in blood and in tumor or nodule tissue from malignant and benign thyroid patients.

The junction had 11 bases not matched to a gene; V was cut back by 5 bases and J by 5 bases. The CDR3 consists of 15 residues. Per germline, CDR1 MNHEY and CDR2 SVGEGT. This clone is termed medium-sized (0.01 to 0.1%). Its antigen is not identified. Each patient came to thyroid surgery without any prior treatment (of any kind). How the authors handled the data: Between-group CDR3 differences, defined by clinicopathological status, yielded a distant-metastasis classifier for papillary thyroid cancer. TCRdb used MiXCR to call clones anew from the PCR reads. It is TCRdb's table, rather than the study itself, that gives the V and J calls and clone size. The sample records 35,000 to 50,000 clones, 9% to 14% being singletons. Findings of the study overall: Benign nodules were reported to have significantly lower TCR beta diversity than malignant thyroid tumors, in blood and tumor.

V is TRBV6-2 or TRBV6-3 and J is TRBJ2-7; 8 bases line up with TRBD2. The sequenced sample consisted of blood. The TCR comes from a male donor with papillary thyroid cancer or a benign thyroid nodule (not recorded which). Some clones in this sample may be carry-over from other donors' samples. The CDR3 loop reads CASSIISGSRDEQYF. In DNA, the CDR3 is TGTGCCAGCAGTATAATCAGCGGGAGCAGGGACGAGCAGTACTTC.